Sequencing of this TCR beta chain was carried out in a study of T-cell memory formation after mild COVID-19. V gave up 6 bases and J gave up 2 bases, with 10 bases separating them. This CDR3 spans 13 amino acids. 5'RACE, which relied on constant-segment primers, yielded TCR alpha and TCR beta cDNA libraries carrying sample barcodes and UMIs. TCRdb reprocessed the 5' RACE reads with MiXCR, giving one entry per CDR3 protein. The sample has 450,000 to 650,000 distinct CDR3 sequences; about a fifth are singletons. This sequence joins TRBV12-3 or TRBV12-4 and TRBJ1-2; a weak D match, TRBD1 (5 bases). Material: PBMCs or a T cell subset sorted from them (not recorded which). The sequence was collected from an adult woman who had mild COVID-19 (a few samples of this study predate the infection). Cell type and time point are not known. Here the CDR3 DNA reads TGTGCCAGCAGCAGACAGACCAACTATGGCTACACCTTC. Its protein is CASSRQTNYGYTF.